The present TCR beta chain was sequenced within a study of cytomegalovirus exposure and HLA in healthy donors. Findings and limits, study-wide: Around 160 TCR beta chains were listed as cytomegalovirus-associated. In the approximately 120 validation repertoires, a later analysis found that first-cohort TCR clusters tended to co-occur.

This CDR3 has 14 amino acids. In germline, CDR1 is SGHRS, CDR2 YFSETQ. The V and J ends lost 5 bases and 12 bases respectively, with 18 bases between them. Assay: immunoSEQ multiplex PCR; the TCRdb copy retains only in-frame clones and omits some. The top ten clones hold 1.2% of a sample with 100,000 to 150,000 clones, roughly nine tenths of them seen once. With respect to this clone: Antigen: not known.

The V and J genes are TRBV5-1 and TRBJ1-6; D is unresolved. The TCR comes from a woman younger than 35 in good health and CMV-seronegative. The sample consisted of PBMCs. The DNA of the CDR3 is TGCGCCAGCAGAGCCAACGGGGAAGGGTTACCCCTCCACTTT. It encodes CASRANGEGLPLHF.